This TCR beta chain was found in a study of shared clonotypes between healthy human individuals (dated by TCRdb to between 2020 and 2021). Describing the broader study: The cohort included a few men and a couple of women between 18 and 49 years of age. Per donor, three plates each were used for CD4 naive and CD4 memory, two for CD8 naive, and one for CD8 memory. Blood TCR repertoires of roughly 5 healthy adults were deeply sequenced to estimate repertoire size and the extent of clonotype sharing between individuals. Libraries were prepared and TCR repertoires were sequenced by different laboratories using diverse techniques, in order to increase sequencing depth and limit assay-specific biases. Between about 0.9 and 10 billion PBMCs per donor were obtained by leukapheresis.

Using the deep immunoSEQ assay, multiplex PCR amplified TCR CDR3 regions from genomic DNA. Extracted genomic DNA from each cell subset was distributed evenly across all wells of several immunoSEQ 96-well plates, and each plate was treated as a replicate. Each replicate PCR for sorted subsets received around 210 ng genomic DNA, equal to about 30,000 T cell genomes. Purified libraries were quantified with a Qubit 3.0 fluorometer, sized on a Bioanalyzer 2100, and re-quantified with the KAPA Library Quantification kit. Each immunoSEQ 96-well plate was sequenced on its own single-read 150-cycle Illumina NextSeq 550 flow cell. In the paper's pipeline: Because the immunoSEQ output held only junctional sequences and lacked quality scores, the filtering could not match the filtering applied to full-length reads. Sequences were annotated with PyIR, a Python wrapper for IgBLAST v1.9, and V/J genes and CDR3 were assigned using IMGT germline references. Reads were filtered out if the reads had weak V/J assignments (E-value above 1e-6), no CDR3, stop codons, out-of-frame junctions, or ambiguous translated residues. A V3J clonotype was defined by an identical inferred V gene, J gene, and CDR3 amino acid sequence. To compute the percentage overlap between repertoires, the number of shared unique clonotypes was divided by the size of the smaller repertoire. Three approaches were used to assess repertoire richness: RTK rarefaction, the Chao1 estimator, and Recon v2.1 estimates of unobserved clonotypes. OLGA was used to compute generation probabilities for all TCRbeta clonotypes that the gDNA method yielded from a handful of donors. The immuneACCESS repertoire file appears here via TCRdb, limited to in-frame rearrangements. These files lack a portion of the clones; in checked studies, under half of the deficit traces to unresolved V genes, and the cause of the others is not known. From that table come the V and J calls and clone size; the DNA was used to work out D and trimming. The sample table contains hundreds of thousands of clones; only one count was recorded for about 80% of them. The ten top clones hold 1.5% to 2% of the sample.

With regard to this clone: Its antigen remains undetermined. Per-base quality was not reported, and no clone a single base away is much larger than it.

The V end gives up 7 bases and the J end 8 bases, leaving 5 bases in the junction not matched to a gene. The CDR3 covers 14 residues, taking in both the cysteine and the phenylalanine. Left in the record is the CDR3 DNA by itself, 42 bases read in frame from the first base. Via the germline V gene, CDR1 is SNHLY and CDR2 FYNNEI. General study outcomes and caveats: Sharing across a few donors was observed for around 5% of naive CD4, under 4% of naive CD8, roughly 2.4% of memory CD4, and approximately 0.41% of memory CD8 clonotypes. Higher generation probabilities were observed for clonotypes shared by all four sorted-subset donors than for non-shared clonotypes. Naive subsets generally had larger estimated clonotype richness than memory subsets. Rarefaction of sorted-subset datasets indicated incomplete sequencing despite the large sequencing depth. Sampling was limited to blood, and TCR repertoires in tissue likely differ from TCR repertoires in blood. Pairwise subsampling led to the expectation that sequencing depth would affect the degree of clonotype sharing among donors. Because the study included only a small number of donors, the genetic and exposure-history diversity represented was limited.

Healthy HIV-negative adults with no recently reported acute infections or vaccinations were included as donors. Every donor was a Caucasian adult residing in Nashville, Tennessee, USA. Magnetic negative selection was used to enrich CD4+ T cells, after which naive cells were positively selected on CD45RA and the negative fraction became the memory subset. Blood was obtained by leukapheresis, after which PBMCs were separated by Ficoll-Histopaque density gradient centrifugation and cryopreserved in liquid nitrogen vapor phase. Analytical flow cytometry was used to check the purity and quantity of each magnetically sorted T cell population. Genomic DNA was isolated from every sorted fraction and measured by UV absorbance on a Nanodrop 2000c.

Rearrangement joined TRBV2 to TRBJ2-1; TRBD2 agrees with 13 junctional bases. The TCR sequence derives from a woman aged 25-40 years in good health. The material sequenced was memory CD4+ T cells sorted from blood. Per the publication, the cell subset or site label means: CD45RA-negative fraction. The DNA is TGTGCCAGCAACGGACTAGCGGGAGATCATGAGCAGTTCTTC. This codes for CASNGLAGDHEQFF.